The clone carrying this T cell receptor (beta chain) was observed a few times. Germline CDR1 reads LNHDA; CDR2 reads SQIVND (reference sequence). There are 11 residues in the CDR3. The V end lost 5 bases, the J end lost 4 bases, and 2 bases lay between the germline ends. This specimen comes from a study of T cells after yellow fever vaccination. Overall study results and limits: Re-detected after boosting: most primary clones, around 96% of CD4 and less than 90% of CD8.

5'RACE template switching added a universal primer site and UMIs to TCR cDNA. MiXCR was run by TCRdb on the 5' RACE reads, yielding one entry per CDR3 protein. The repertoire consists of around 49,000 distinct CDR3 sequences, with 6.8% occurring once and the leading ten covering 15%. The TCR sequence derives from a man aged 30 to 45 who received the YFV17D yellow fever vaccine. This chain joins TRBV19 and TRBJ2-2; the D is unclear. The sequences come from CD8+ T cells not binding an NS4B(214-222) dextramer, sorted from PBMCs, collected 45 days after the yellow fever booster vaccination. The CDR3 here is CASSPTGELFF. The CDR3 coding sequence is TGTGCCAGTAGTCCCACCGGGGAGCTGTTTTTT.